This entry features one TCR beta chain sequence. This sample is drawn from a study of blood T cell repertoires in COVID-19. Study-wide context: Sample material is recorded as cDNA or gDNA derived from T cells, B-cell-depleted T cells, or PBMCs.

There are 11 residues in the CDR3. The germline CDR1 and CDR2 sequences are SGHDT and YYEEEE. Between the trimmed V and J ends, which lost 0 bases and 7 bases, there was a span of 5 bases. Assay: immunoSEQ multiplex PCR; the TCRdb copy retains only in-frame clones and omits some. Among some 390,000 clones, approximately 90% were seen once, and the ten largest hold around 1.5%. The sequence was obtained from a woman between 35 and 50 years old with COVID-19, enrolled during active disease. The chain is built from TRBV5-6 and TRBJ2-7; D call uncertain. Sample: peripheral blood. The CDR3 loop reads CASSLGREQYF. DNA for the CDR3: TGTGCCAGCAGCTTGGGGCGGGAGCAGTACTTC.